The 13 T cell receptor beta chains reported below all come from one sample, sequenced in a study of long-term antiretroviral therapy in people with HIV. At survey level, the immunoSEQ assay was run in its v3.0 version. TCRdb keeps only in-frame clones here, not all; method: immunoSEQ multiplex PCR. The table shows 25,000 to 30,000 clones, with 75% to 90% occurring only once. Sample: unsorted PBMCs, taken 2.9 years after starting antiretroviral therapy. The source is a man aged 50 or older with HIV.

CDR3 DNA: TGTGCCAGTAATCGCGGGGGGACCGTGAGCACAGATACGCAGTATTTT. The encoded protein is CASNRGGTVSTDTQYF. This chain uses TRBV19 with TRBJ2-3, with 8 positions matching TRBD2. The V segment lost 7 bases and the J segment 0 bases; nucleotides outside the gene matches: 9. Germline V gene lookup returns CDR1 LNHDA and CDR2 SQIVND (reference sequence). The CDR3 runs 16 residues.

The chain uses TRBV25-1 and TRBJ2-5; 7 bases are shared with TRBD1. The junction had 7 bases not matched to a gene; V was cut back by 3 bases and J by 9 bases. Germline V gene sequence: CDR1 MGHDK, CDR2 SYGVNS. The length of the CDR3 is 13 residues. CDR3 in DNA: TGTGCCAGCAGTGACCACAGACAGGGCCCCCAGTACTTC. Its translation: CASSDHRQGPQYF.

The chain has TRBV6-6 and TRBJ1-2, with D uncertain. CDR1 and CDR2 (germline): MNHNY, SVGAGI (reference sequence). This CDR3 contains 12 residues. Trimming removed 10 bases at V and 7 bases at J, with 16 bases between. The CDR3 reads CATSDPSAGYTF. In nucleotides, the CDR3 is TGTGCCACCTCGGACCCAAGTGCTGGCTACACCTTC.

V usage is TRBV6-4 and J usage is TRBJ1-5; 8 nucleotides line up with TRBD1. The ends lost 3 bases at V and 4 bases at J; junction bases unmatched: 11. The length of the CDR3 is 17 residues. Germline CDR1 and CDR2: MRHNA and SNTAGT. Here the CDR3 reads CASSEYRIGDRNQPQHF. The CDR3 DNA reads TGTGCCAGCAGTGAATATAGGATAGGGGACAGGAATCAGCCCCAGCATTTT.

This clone was picked up a small number of times. CDR3 nucleotides: TGTGCCAGTGGGAGCTCACCCCTCCACTTT. It codes for CASGSSPLHF. The chain employs TRBV28 and TRBJ1-6; D not resolved. The V gene's germline CDR1 is MDHEN and CDR2 SYDVKM. V lost 9 bases to trimming and J lost 10 bases, with 7 bases between them. The CDR3 runs 10 residues.

The rearrangement uses TRBV7-2 and TRBJ2-2, with D unresolved. The CDR3 has 14 residues. V lost 0 bases to trimming and J lost 5 bases, with 7 bases between them. CDR1 and CDR2 from the germline V gene are SGHTA and FQGNSA. CDR3 protein: CASSLALRTGELFF. DNA of the CDR3: TGTGCCAGCAGCTTAGCTTTGAGGACCGGGGAGCTGTTTTTT. The whole variable domain, remainder taken from reference TRBV7-2 and TRBJ2-2, is GAGVSQSPSNKVTEKGKDVELRCDPISGHTALYWYRQSLGQGLEFLIYFQGNSAPDKSGLPSDRFSAERTGGSVSTLTIQRTQQEDSAVYLCASSLALRTGELFFGEGSRLTVL.

This clone has only one observation. V and J are TRBV28 and TRBJ2-7, with D hard to call. The CDR3 loop spans 17 amino acids. V was shortened by 3 bases and J by 3 bases, with 21 bases between the two germline ends. The V gene's germline CDR1 is MDHEN and CDR2 SYDVKM. CDR3 sequence reads: CASSFGSRPHHYYEQYF. The CDR3 DNA reads as TGTGCCAGCAGTTTCGGTAGCCGGCCACACCACTACTACGAGCAGTACTTC.

The V call is TRBV7-8, the J call TRBJ1-1; TRBD1 is a possible D gene (5 bases). The CDR3 is 15 residues long. Germline CDR1 is SGHVS and CDR2 is FQNEAQ. Between the trimmed V and J ends, which lost 5 bases and 0 bases, there was a span of 13 bases. The CDR3 DNA is TGTGCCAGCAGCCCTTGGGACGAAATGAACACTGAAGCTTTCTTT. It codes for CASSPWDEMNTEAFF. The full variable domain, in which reference TRBV7-8 and TRBJ1-1 provide the parts outside the CDR3, is GAGVSQSPRYKVAKRGQDVALRCDPISGHVSLFWYQQALGQGPEFLTYFQNEAQLDKSGLPSDRFFAERPEGSVSTLKIQRTQQEDSAVYLCASSPWDEMNTEAFFGQGTRLTVV.

This clone showed up just once. This chain uses TRBV7-9 with TRBJ1-1; 7 nucleotides align to TRBD1. CDR1 and CDR2 from the germline V gene are SEHNR and FQNEAQ (reference sequence). The CDR3 is 15 amino acids. After removal of 5 bases from V and 1 base from J, the junction contained 7 bases not matched to a gene. The CDR3 sequence is CASSPWDSRNTEAFF. DNA for the CDR3: TGTGCCAGCAGCCCGTGGGACAGTCGGAACACTGAAGCTTTCTTT.

This clone came up a few times. V is TRBV5-1 and J is TRBJ2-2, with 7 bases that match TRBD1. The CDR3 spans 15 residues. Germline assignment: CDR1 SGHRS and CDR2 YFSETQ. The V and J ends lost 5 bases and 1 base, in that order; junction bases with no gene match: 5. CDR3 DNA: TGCGCCAGCAGAGGGGACAGCTTGAACACCGGGGAGCTGTTTTTT. Translating gives CASRGDSLNTGELFF.

V is TRBV28 and J is TRBJ1-1; D is unclear. The CDR3 is 15 residues long. Looked up from germline, CDR1 is MDHEN and CDR2 is SYDVKM. Trimming removed 5 bases from V and 7 bases from J, with 20 bases in between. As DNA, the CDR3 is TGTGCCAGCAGTCAGGCTGACTGGGCGGTTGGTGAAGCTTTCTTT. It specifies CASSQADWAVGEAFF.

This clone was recorded a few times. V usage is TRBV29-1 and J usage is TRBJ1-2, with 8 bases aligning to TRBD1. The germline gives CDR1 SQVTM, CDR2 ANQGSEA. The CDR3 spans 11 residues. V dropped 5 bases and J dropped 7; count of bases not matched to a gene: 3. CDR3 DNA: TGCAGCGTTCAGGGGGCGCCTGGCTACACCTTC. This translates into CSVQGAPGYTF. Filled out from reference TRBV29-1 and TRBJ1-2, the complete variable domain reads SAVISQKPSRDICQRGTSLTIQCQVDSQVTMMFWYRQQPGQSLTLIATANQGSEATYESGFVIDKFPISRPNLTFSTLTVSNMSPEDSSIYLCSVQGAPGYTFGSGTRLTVV.

The V call is TRBV6-6, the J call TRBJ1-6; 11 positions match TRBD1. V lost 5 bases and J lost 9; bases outside the gene matches: 6. The CDR3 sequence is 15 residues long. Per germline, CDR1 MNHNY and CDR2 SVGAGI (reference sequence). CDR3 coding DNA: TGTGCCAGCAGTCGTCGGACAGGGGGCTCTTCACCCCTCCACTTT. Protein: CASSRRTGGSSPLHF.